This passage covers 27 T cell receptor beta chains from one sample sequenced in a study of T cells after posttransplantation cyclophosphamide. Clones were read by immunoSEQ multiplex PCR, and TCRdb kept only the in-frame ones, dropping some. The repertoire holds over a thousand clones, 74% seen once, with over 9% in the top ten. The sequenced sample was memory CD8+ T cells sorted from blood. Receptors were obtained from a man aged 45-65 years in good health, CMV-negative, and a related stem cell transplant donor.

The chain has TRBV15 and TRBJ1-4; 8 nucleotides line up with TRBD1. From germline, CDR1 is LNHNV and CDR2 YYDKDF (reference sequence). The trim removed 6 bases at V and 0 bases at J, leaving 6 bases unmatched. The CDR3 has 16 residues. The CDR3 is CATSGQGPPTNEKLFF. The DNA for the CDR3 is TGTGCCACCAGTGGACAGGGTCCCCCAACTAATGAAAAACTGTTTTTT.

J is TRBJ1-6 and V is TRBV27, with 7 nucleotides matching TRBD1. The CDR3 covers 15 residues. J lost 4 bases, V lost 5 bases, and 5 bases had no gene match. Germline lookup yields CDR1 MNHEY and CDR2 SMNVEV (reference sequence). CDR3 DNA: TGTGCCAGCAGTCCTGCAGGGGGGTATAATTCACCCCTCCACTTT. Protein sequence: CASSPAGGYNSPLHF.

The chain couples TRBV9 to TRBJ2-3, with D possibly being TRBD1 (6 bases). This CDR3 has 14 residues. Per germline, CDR1 SGDLS and CDR2 YYNGEE. The ends were cut back, 3 bases at V and 0 bases at J, with 8 bases in the middle. CDR3 bases: TGTGCCAGCAGCGAGGGGGTCAGCACAGATACGCAGTATTTT. Amino acids: CASSEGVSTDTQYF.

The chain employs TRBV7-7 and TRBJ2-7; 11 bases are shared with TRBD1. Germline CDR1 SSHAT, CDR2 FNYEAQ (reference sequence). This CDR3 is 15 amino acids long. V was clipped by 3 bases and J by 2 bases; unmatched bases: 3. The CDR3 DNA reads as TGTGCCAGCAGCTTCGGGACAGGGGGGGCCTACGAGCAGTACTTC. It translates to CASSFGTGGAYEQYF.

CDR3 sequence reads: CASSLGGQSYGYTF. The CDR3 coding sequence is TGTGCCAGCAGCTTGGGCGGACAGTCCTATGGCTACACCTTC. This chain joins TRBV5-6 and TRBJ1-2; possible D gene TRBD1, 6 bases. This CDR3 has 14 amino acids. Germline V gene data show CDR1 as SGHDT and CDR2 as YYEEEE. Trimming took 0 bases from V and 4 from J, leaving 10 bases between them.

The rearrangement joins TRBV6-4 to TRBJ2-7, with a tentative D call TRBD2 (6 bases). The ends were cut back, 2 bases at V and 0 bases at J, with 11 bases in the middle. Germline V gene data show CDR1 as MRHNA and CDR2 as SNTAGT. The CDR3 has 15 residues. The CDR3 coding sequence is TGTGCCAGCAGTGACCCCTGGGACTCCTCCTACGAGCAGTACTTC. Encoded protein: CASSDPWDSSYEQYF.

The rearrangement uses TRBV27 and TRBJ2-3; D is unresolved. V was clipped by 5 bases and J by 2 bases, with 11 bases between them. The CDR3 is 14 residues long. CDR1 and CDR2 (germline): MNHEY, SMNVEV (reference sequence). The CDR3 spells CASSPLPLTDTQYF. CDR3 sequence (DNA): TGTGCCAGCAGTCCTCTCCCACTCACAGATACGCAGTATTTT.

This clone was detected a few times. This chain links TRBV7-8 with TRBJ2-1; 9 bases agree with TRBD2. The trim removed 4 bases at V and 1 base at J, leaving 17 bases unmatched. CDR1 SGHVS and CDR2 FQNEAQ come from the germline V gene. The CDR3 consists of 20 residues. In DNA, the CDR3 is TGTGCCAGCAGCTCTGTAAGGGGCGGGAGGGCCCCCCGGTCCTACAATGAGCAGTTCTTC. Protein: CASSSVRGGRAPRSYNEQFF. Together with reference TRBV7-8 and TRBJ2-1, the CDR3 gives the full variable domain: GAGVSQSPRYKVAKRGQDVALRCDPISGHVSLFWYQQALGQGPEFLTYFQNEAQLDKSGLPSDRFFAERPEGSVSTLKIQRTQQEDSAVYLCASSSVRGGRAPRSYNEQFFGPGTRLTVL.

There are a few counts of this clone. The rearrangement uses TRBV29-1 and TRBJ2-3, with 7 bases identical to TRBD1. Germline values: CDR1 SQVTM, CDR2 ANQGSEA. Trimming at V came to 1 base and at J to 3 bases, leaving 4 bases not matched to a gene. The CDR3 consists of 14 residues. The DNA for the CDR3 is TGCAGCGTTGAAGGGGCCAGGGGGACAGATACGCAGTATTTT. Translated, it gives CSVEGARGTDTQYF.

Details on this clone: This CDR3 is also generated by other DNA sequences in the sample. This chain joins TRBV6-1 and TRBJ1-6; 8 bases line up with TRBD1. The V segment lost 8 bases and the J segment 8 bases; nucleotides outside the gene matches: 8. The CDR3 length is 14 residues. Germline CDR1 reads MNHNS; CDR2 reads SASEGT. The CDR3 bases are TGTGCCAGCTTGGACAGGGAGGGGCATTCACCCCTCCACTTT. Encoded protein: CASLDREGHSPLHF.

The CDR3 is CAISESKWGSSYNEQFF. The CDR3 DNA sequence: TGTGCCATCAGTGAGTCGAAGTGGGGCAGCTCCTACAATGAGCAGTTCTTC. The chain has TRBV10-3 and TRBJ2-1; D is perhaps TRBD1 (5 bases). Germline V gene lookup returns CDR1 ENHRY and CDR2 SYGVKD. With 0 bases removed from V and 0 bases from J, the gap between germline ends came to 12 bases. CDR3 length equals 17 residues.

The DNA for the CDR3 is TGCGCCAGCAGTGAGACAGCAGTTTATCAGCCCCAGCATTTT. Protein product: CASSETAVYQPQHF. The V gene is TRBV10-2, the J gene TRBJ1-5, with unresolved D. CDR3 length: 14 residues. From germline, CDR1 is WSHSY and CDR2 SAAADI. V lost 2 bases to trimming and J lost 5 bases, with 10 bases between them.

This clone was counted a few times. The genes are TRBV19 and TRBJ2-1, with TRBD1 as a possible D gene (5 bases). With 5 bases removed from V and 6 bases from J, the gap between germline ends came to 11 bases. Germline V lookup: CDR1 LNHDA, CDR2 SQIVND (reference sequence). The CDR3 has 13 amino acids. The CDR3 protein is CASSQTAFNEQFF. In DNA, the CDR3 is TGTGCCAGTAGTCAGACAGCTTTCAATGAGCAGTTCTTC. Together with reference TRBV19 and TRBJ2-1, the CDR3 gives the full variable domain: DGGITQSPKYLFRKEGQNVTLSCEQNLNHDAMYWYRQDPGQGLRLIYYSQIVNDFQKGDIAEGYSVSREKKESFPLTVTSAQKNPTAFYLCASSQTAFNEQFFGPGTRLTVL.

V usage is TRBV12-5 and J usage is TRBJ2-5, with 7 bases lining up with TRBD1. The better agreement between TRBJ2-7 and the DNA end casts doubt on the J call. Germline loops: CDR1 LGHNT, CDR2 FRNRAP. The CDR3 extends over 13 amino acids. CDR3 DNA: TGTGCTAGTGGTCCCTCAAGGGGGCTCGAGCAGTACTTC. Protein: CASGPSRGLEQYF.

This sequence joins TRBV29-1 and TRBJ1-2; TRBD1 matches at 7 bases. The CDR3 is 13 amino acids. Germline values: CDR1 SQVTM, CDR2 ANQGSEA. V dropped 0 bases and J dropped 6; count of bases not matched to a gene: 4. For the CDR3, the DNA is TGCAGCGTTGAAGACCCAGACAGGGATGGCTACACCTTC. Protein product: CSVEDPDRDGYTF.

This clone was observed a few times. The chain uses TRBV7-2 and TRBJ1-5, with D maybe TRBD1 (5 bases). Trimming cost V 0 bases and J 5 bases, with 8 bases left between them. The CDR3 consists of 14 residues. Germline V lookup: CDR1 SGHTA, CDR2 FQGNSA. CDR3 residues: CASSLAGLHQPQHF. CDR3 bases: TGTGCCAGCAGCTTAGCGGGACTCCATCAGCCCCAGCATTTT. Full variable domain (rest looked up from reference TRBV7-2 and TRBJ1-5): GAGVSQSPSNKVTEKGKDVELRCDPISGHTALYWYRQSLGQGLEFLIYFQGNSAPDKSGLPSDRFSAERTGGSVSTLTIQRTQQEDSAVYLCASSLAGLHQPQHFGDGTRLSIL.

The V call is TRBV9, the J call TRBJ2-1, with D possibly matching TRBD2 (5 bases). There are 15 residues in the CDR3. Looked up from germline, CDR1 is SGDLS and CDR2 is YYNGEE. The V and J ends lost 2 bases and 7 bases respectively, with 16 bases between them. The CDR3 here is CASSVQWAPGNEQFF. CDR3 nucleotides: TGTGCCAGCAGCGTTCAGTGGGCGCCGGGGAATGAGCAGTTCTTC.

This sequence joins TRBV6-5 and TRBJ2-3; 8 bases are a match to TRBD2. Germline lookup yields CDR1 MNHEY and CDR2 SVGAGI. V lost 6 bases and J lost 2; bases outside the gene matches: 4. The CDR3 is made up of 14 amino acids. CDR3 DNA sequence: TGTGCCAGCAGCCTCGGACTAGCCACAGATACGCAGTATTTT. Encoded protein: CASSLGLATDTQYF.

This clone appeared a few times. The chain uses TRBV6-5 and TRBJ2-7; the D gene is possibly TRBD2 (5 bases). This CDR3 contains 14 residues. The germline V gene encodes CDR1 MNHEY and CDR2 SVGAGI. Trimming pared 2 bases from V and 3 bases from J, leaving 11 bases between. CDR3 nucleotides: TGTGCCAGCAGTTACCTTCAAGGAGGCTACGAGCAGTACTTC. This encodes CASSYLQGGYEQYF.

The chain carries TRBV9 and TRBJ2-5; TRBD2 aligns across 8 bases. The CDR3 has 14 amino acids. Per the germline V gene, CDR1 is SGDLS and CDR2 is YYNGEE. Trimming at V came to 6 bases and at J to 5 bases, leaving 9 bases not matched to a gene. The CDR3: CASTPSRGGETQYF. The CDR3 bases are TGTGCCAGCACCCCTTCCCGGGGGGGGGAGACCCAGTACTTC.

The chain uses TRBV4-1 and TRBJ2-2; 9 positions agree with TRBD1. Germline CDR1 is MGHRA and CDR2 is YSYEKL. The CDR3 consists of 17 residues. V lost 4 bases and J lost 7; bases outside the gene matches: 13. The CDR3 loop reads CASSLHLGTGMSGELFF. The CDR3 DNA reads TGCGCCAGCAGCCTACATCTGGGGACAGGGATGAGCGGGGAGCTGTTTTTT.

The chain couples TRBV10-3 to TRBJ2-3, with a tentative D call TRBD2 (6 bases). V lost 11 bases and J lost 0, with 24 bases in between. Looked up from germline, CDR1 is ENHRY and CDR2 is SYGVKD. The CDR3 is 17 residues long. The CDR3 sequence: CAAAGGKGETSTDTQYF. The CDR3 DNA is TGTGCCGCCGCCGGGGGAAAGGGCGAAACTAGCACAGATACGCAGTATTTT.

V is TRBV13 and J is TRBJ2-7; the D gene is possibly TRBD2 (5 bases). The CDR3 has 13 residues. Germline values: CDR1 PRHDT, CDR2 FYEKMQ (reference sequence). The V gene lost 4 bases and the J gene lost 5 bases, with 12 bases spanning the gap. CDR3 protein: CASSSRRTDEQYF. The CDR3 nucleotides read TGTGCCAGCAGCTCTAGGCGGACTGACGAGCAGTACTTC.

This clone was counted a few times. The chain combines TRBV7-9 with TRBJ2-1; D uncertain. The CDR3 sequence is 14 residues long. V was trimmed by 0 bases and J by 5 bases, leaving 8 bases between them. Germline V gene data show CDR1 as SEHNR and CDR2 as FQNEAQ (reference sequence). The CDR3 bases are TGTGCCAGCAGCTTAGCCTCCCGGGACAATGAGCAGTTCTTC. It is translated as CASSLASRDNEQFF.

This clone has just one count. The V and J genes are TRBV6-4 and TRBJ2-3; 10 bases map to TRBD2. Losses at the gene ends were 8 bases for V and 1 base for J; bases not matched to a gene: 0. Germline values: CDR1 MRHNA, CDR2 SNTAGT. This CDR3 has 13 residues. The CDR3 DNA sequence: TGTGCCAGCGGGACTAGCGGCACAGATACGCAGTATTTT. Its protein is CASGTSGTDTQYF.

This chain connects TRBV29-1 to TRBJ2-3, with D maybe TRBD2 (6 bases). CDR3 length: 12 amino acids. Germline-derived CDR1 and CDR2 are SQVTM and ANQGSEA. The V gene lost 7 bases and the J gene lost 6 bases, with 14 bases spanning the gap. The CDR3 is CSAEGLADTQYF. DNA for the CDR3: TGCAGCGCGGAAGGGCTAGCGGATACGCAGTATTTT.

The rearrangement links TRBV27 to TRBJ2-7, with D possibly being TRBD1 (6 bases). Trimming left V 2 bases short and J 6 bases short, with 17 bases between. The CDR3 extends over 15 amino acids. The V gene's germline CDR1 is MNHEY and CDR2 SMNVEV (reference sequence). For the CDR3, the DNA is TGTGCCAGCAGTTTACGTCACAGGGAATGGGCCGAGCAGTACTTC. Amino acid sequence: CASSLRHREWAEQYF.